The clone carrying this T cell receptor (beta chain) appeared a single time. Antigen unknown. The authors' processing: Because ImmunoSEQ provided only junction sequences with no quality scores, the filtering differed. Generated by immunoSEQ multiplex PCR, the TCRdb table keeps only in-frame clones and is missing some. The V and J calls and clone size are taken from that table; D and trimming were inferred from the DNA. The table shows over a million clones, with 75% to 80% occurring only once. These data come from a study of shared clonotypes between healthy human individuals. Study-level information: Researchers assigned three CD4 naive, three CD4 memory, two CD8 naive and one CD8 memory plate to each donor.

The CDR3 runs 13 residues. From germline, CDR1 is SQVTM and CDR2 ANQGSEA. Trimming stripped 6 bases from V and 0 bases from J, with 11 bases between. General observations from the study: The generation probabilities recorded for non-shared clonotypes fell below those of clonotypes shared by all four donors. The sole specimen, blood, was sampled, and tissue repertoires likely differ.

V usage is TRBV29-1 and J usage is TRBJ1-1; D possibly corresponds to TRBD1 (6 bases). The source of this sequence is a man in his late teens or twenties in good health. Some clones in this sample may be carry-over from other donors' samples. Sequencing used memory CD4+ T cells from PBMCs. Subset in this sample: CD45RA-negative fraction. The CDR3 is CSVHRVLNTEAFF. The CDR3 DNA sequence: TGCAGCGTACACAGGGTCTTGAACACTGAAGCTTTCTTT.